The 32 T cell receptor beta chains given below trace back to one sample, sequenced in a study of beta chain features in type 1 diabetes. Overall study findings and caveats: Moderate but significant shortening of TCRB CDR3s was recorded in all four CD4+ subsets from Type 1 diabetes patients.

Their antigens are not known. Expressed TCRB transcripts got sequenced, as all isolated RNA was reverse transcribed. Data came from immunoSEQ multiplex PCR; TCRdb stores just in-frame clones and leaves some out. Among over 300,000 clones listed, 9.3% were seen once. Sequencing was carried out using central memory CD4+ T cells from blood. Source of these receptors: a man aged 25-45 years with type 1 diabetes.

The gene calls are TRBV11-2 and TRBJ2-1; maybe TRBD2 (6 bases). The V and J ends lost 0 bases and 15 bases respectively, with 21 bases between them. Germline CDR1 reads SGHAT; CDR2 reads FQNNGV. CDR3 length: 15 residues. The CDR3 coding sequence is TGTGCCAGCAGCTTAGATCAGTTAAGCCCAGGGCGGGGGTTCTTC. This codes for CASSLDQLSPGRGFF.

This clone turned up a few times. The gene calls are TRBV5-8 and TRBJ1-5; TRBD1 matches at 7 bases. Germline values: CDR1 SGHTS, CDR2 YDEGEE. Trimming removed 3 bases from V and 6 bases from J; junction bases left unmatched: 3. CDR3 length equals 13 residues. The CDR3 coding sequence is TGTGCCAGCAGCTGGGGGACAGTTCAGCCCCAGCATTTT. It translates to CASSWGTVQPQHF.

The chain is built from TRBV27 and TRBJ2-3; TRBD2 agrees at 7 bases. CDR3 length: 16 amino acids. V lost 2 bases, J lost 2 bases, and 7 bases stayed unmatched. Germline-derived CDR1 and CDR2 are MNHEY and SMNVEV (reference sequence). CDR3 nucleotide sequence: TGTGCCAGCAGTTTAAAGCCTAGCGGATTCACAGATACGCAGTATTTT. It encodes CASSLKPSGFTDTQYF.

The table lists this clone with a few counts. The sample contains more than one DNA sequence encoding this CDR3. The genes are TRBV6-5 and TRBJ2-7, with 7 bases fitting TRBD2. Germline V gene data show CDR1 as MNHEY and CDR2 as SVGAGI. Losses at the gene ends were 2 bases for V and 3 bases for J; bases not matched to a gene: 7. The CDR3 is 15 amino acids. The CDR3 coding sequence is TGTGCCAGCAGTTACAGTGGAGGCGGGGGCTACGAGCAGTACTTC. This gives the protein CASSYSGGGGYEQYF.

The CDR3 region is CASSLEEERREPLHF. The CDR3 bases are TGTGCCAGCAGTTTGGAGGAGGAAAGAAGGGAACCCCTCCACTTT. The gene calls are TRBV6-5 and TRBJ1-6; no clear D gene. Germline V gene data show CDR1 as MNHEY and CDR2 as SVGAGI. V was shortened by 4 bases and J by 12 bases, with 19 bases between the two germline ends. This CDR3 spans 15 amino acids.

As concerns this clone: One end of the junction does not line up with germline, which may come from a read error. The rearrangement uses TRBV4-3 and TRBJ1-1; D is possibly TRBD1 (6 bases). Germline assignment: CDR1 LGHNA and CDR2 YSLEER. The length of the CDR3 is 13 residues. CDR3 sequence reads: CASSGQGNSEAFF. In DNA form, the CDR3 reads TGCGCCAGCAGCGGGCAGGGGAACTCTGAAGCTTTCTTT.

The chain links TRBV9 to TRBJ2-5; D gene uncertain. The CDR3 has 15 amino acids. Trimming shortened V by 4 bases and J by 1 base, and 14 bases separated the two germline ends. Germline V CDR1 and CDR2: SGDLS, YYNGEE. In DNA, the CDR3 is TGTGCCAGCAGCCCCCAACCTTCCCCCCAAGAGACCCAGTACTTC. Its translation: CASSPQPSPQETQYF.

This clone was picked up a small number of times. The chain combines TRBV18 with TRBJ2-7; D gene ambiguous. V was clipped by 2 bases and J by 5 bases, with 7 bases between them. Per germline, CDR1 KGHSH and CDR2 LQKENI. This CDR3 has 12 amino acids. CDR3 sequence: CASSPNRDEQYF. CDR3 in DNA: TGTGCCAGCTCACCAAATCGGGACGAGCAGTACTTC.

The table lists this clone with a few counts. The chain employs TRBV30 and TRBJ2-2; D is tentatively TRBD1 or TRBD2 (5 bases each). Germline CDR1 reads GTSNPN; CDR2 reads SVGIG (reference sequence). The germline V and J ends were trimmed by 0 bases and 0 bases, with 17 bases remaining between them. This CDR3 spans 18 amino acids. CDR3 nucleotide sequence: TGTGCCTGGAGTGTACGCCGGGAACAGGTATCGAACACCGGGGAGCTGTTTTTT. Amino acid sequence: CAWSVRREQVSNTGELFF.

This rearrangement joins TRBV29-1 to TRBJ2-1; weak D call: TRBD2 (5 bases). The germline V and J ends were trimmed by 0 bases and 7 bases, with 10 bases remaining between them. The CDR3 has 13 residues. Per the germline V gene, CDR1 is SQVTM and CDR2 is ANQGSEA. CDR3 residues: CSVEDERANEQFF. The CDR3 DNA follows: TGCAGCGTTGAAGATGAGAGGGCAAATGAGCAGTTCTTC.

Note on this clone: Other DNA sequences of this sample code for an identical CDR3. This chain links TRBV10-3 with TRBJ2-3; 7 nucleotides line up with TRBD2. Trimming removed 6 bases from V and 3 bases from J; junction bases left unmatched: 3. This CDR3 is built from 13 residues. Germline V gene lookup returns CDR1 ENHRY and CDR2 SYGVKD. The CDR3 loop reads CAISGRGTDTQYF. For the CDR3, the DNA is TGTGCCATCAGCGGGCGGGGGACAGATACGCAGTATTTT.

This clone was found a few times. The rearrangement joins TRBV27 to TRBJ2-1; D call uncertain. The V end lost 5 bases, the J end lost 12 bases, and 29 bases lay between the germline ends. This CDR3 spans 17 amino acids. Germline V gene sequence: CDR1 MNHEY, CDR2 SMNVEV (reference sequence). CDR3 in DNA: TGTGCCAGCAGTCCACCGAAGGACCGTCGAAGCCCTTTCGGGCAGTTCTTC. Its protein is CASSPPKDRRSPFGQFF.

The chain is built from TRBV18 and TRBJ1-2; D is possibly TRBD1 (5 bases). Germline-derived CDR1 and CDR2 are KGHSH and LQKENI. With 3 bases removed from V and 3 bases from J, the gap between germline ends came to 11 bases. This CDR3 is built from 14 residues. The CDR3 loop reads CASSPTRGDYGYTF. The CDR3 coding sequence is TGTGCCAGCTCACCTACTCGGGGGGACTATGGCTACACCTTC.

The sample holds a few counts of this clone. The chain uses TRBV7-2 and TRBJ2-3; D is undetermined. Germline assignment: CDR1 SGHTA and CDR2 FQGNSA. This CDR3 comprises 13 residues. The V end was cut by 3 bases, the J end by 5 bases, with 9 bases between. Here the CDR3 DNA reads TGTGCCAGCAGCTTCAGTACTAAAGATACGCAGTATTTT. This codes for CASSFSTKDTQYF.

The CDR3 DNA follows: TGTGCCAGTAGCGCAGGGGAAGAGACCCAGTACTTC. It codes for CASSAGEETQYF. This chain joins TRBV19 and TRBJ2-5; TRBD1 is a possible D gene (6 bases). The CDR3 length is 12 residues. CDR1 and CDR2 (germline): LNHDA, SQIVND (reference sequence). The germline V and J ends were trimmed by 6 bases and 3 bases, with 8 bases remaining between them.

This clone was seen a few times. This chain connects TRBV7-2 to TRBJ2-1, with D perhaps matching TRBD1 (6 bases). V shed 6 bases and J shed 7 bases, with 16 bases lying between them. Germline-derived CDR1 and CDR2 are SGHTA and FQGNSA. This CDR3 is 14 amino acids long. The DNA of the CDR3 is TGTGCCAGCAGACCACCGGGACAACGGAATGAGCAGTTCTTC. It specifies CASRPPGQRNEQFF.

This clone was picked up one time. This sequence joins TRBV10-3 and TRBJ2-7; 9 bases align to TRBD1. The J segment lost 4 bases and the V segment lost 9 bases, leaving 4 bases of the junction unmatched. Germline V CDR1 and CDR2: ENHRY, SYGVKD. The CDR3 consists of 12 residues. DNA for the CDR3: TGTGCCATACGGGACAGGGAATACGAGCAGTACTTC. Its protein product is CAIRDREYEQYF.

This clone has at least ten counts. This chain connects TRBV29-1 to TRBJ1-5; a weak D match, TRBD1 (6 bases). The CDR3 has 14 amino acids. Trimming removed 6 bases at V and 4 bases at J, with 16 bases between. Germline V gene lookup returns CDR1 SQVTM and CDR2 ANQGSEA. This CDR3 is CSVRSGGENQPQHF. The CDR3 region has the DNA TGCAGCGTCCGTAGTGGGGGCGAAAATCAGCCCCAGCATTTT.

The chain has TRBV30 and TRBJ2-7, with a tentative D call TRBD1 (6 bases). The germline gives CDR1 GTSNPN, CDR2 SVGIG (reference sequence). The CDR3 has 12 residues. The V end lost 2 bases, the J end lost 3 bases, and 8 bases lay between the germline ends. CDR3: CAWSRTVYEQYF. The CDR3 DNA reads as TGTGCCTGGAGTCGGACAGTCTACGAGCAGTACTTC. Drawing the rest from reference TRBV30 and TRBJ2-7, the complete variable domain is SQTIHQWPATLVQPVGSPLSLECTVEGTSNPNLYWYRQAAGRGLQLLFYSVGIGQISSEVPQNLSASRPQDRQFILSSKKLLLSDSGFYLCAWSRTVYEQYFGPGTRLTVT.

This clone was picked up a small number of times. The V gene is TRBV12-5, the J gene TRBJ2-3, with TRBD2 identical over 9 bases. Germline-derived CDR1 and CDR2 are LGHNT and FRNRAP. V shed 6 bases, J shed 2 bases, and the junction held 6 bases outside the gene matches. The CDR3 has 15 amino acids. The CDR3 region is CASGTGTSFTDTQYF. In DNA, the CDR3 is TGTGCTAGTGGAACCGGGACTAGCTTCACAGATACGCAGTATTTT.

This clone was seen a few times. The chain joins TRBV19 to TRBJ2-2; D remains ambiguous. There are 15 residues in the CDR3. CDR1 LNHDA and CDR2 SQIVND come from the germline V gene (reference sequence). Trimming removed 6 bases at V and 2 bases at J, with 13 bases between. The CDR3 region is CASRSVGVNTGELFF. DNA of the CDR3: TGTGCCAGTAGATCGGTTGGCGTTAACACCGGGGAGCTGTTTTTT. Full variable domain (remainder filled in from reference TRBV19 and TRBJ2-2): DGGITQSPKYLFRKEGQNVTLSCEQNLNHDAMYWYRQDPGQGLRLIYYSQIVNDFQKGDIAEGYSVSREKKESFPLTVTSAQKNPTAFYLCASRSVGVNTGELFFGEGSRLTVL.

As for this clone: This CDR3 is also generated by other DNA sequences in the sample. For the CDR3, the DNA is TGTGCCAGCAGCTTTGGGCGGGGGAACACCGGGGAGCTGTTTTTT. Protein: CASSFGRGNTGELFF. The genes are TRBV7-2 and TRBJ2-2; maybe TRBD2 (6 bases). This CDR3 contains 15 residues. The V gene's germline CDR1 is SGHTA and CDR2 FQGNSA. Trimming took off 3 bases at V and 1 base at J, with 9 bases between the two ends.

In its sample, this clone was seen a few times. J is TRBJ1-5 and V is TRBV11-2; D remains ambiguous. The CDR3 loop spans 15 amino acids. V was cut by 0 bases and J by 4 bases, with 10 bases left in between. Germline assignment: CDR1 SGHAT and CDR2 FQNNGV. The CDR3 DNA reads TGTGCCAGCAGCTTAGACGGTCTCGCAAATCAGCCCCAGCATTTT. This gives the protein CASSLDGLANQPQHF.

The sample holds a few counts of this clone. V gene TRBV28 combines with J gene TRBJ2-3; 10 bases match TRBD2. CDR1 and CDR2 (germline): MDHEN, SYDVKM. The ends lost 6 bases at V and 4 bases at J; junction bases unmatched: 7. This CDR3 comprises 15 residues. CDR3: CASSPLLAGSDTQYF. CDR3 nucleotide sequence: TGTGCCAGCAGCCCACTACTAGCGGGGTCAGATACGCAGTATTTT.

V usage is TRBV30 and J usage is TRBJ1-2; D perhaps matches TRBD1 (6 bases). Germline CDR1 GTSNPN, CDR2 SVGIG (reference sequence). V lost 3 bases to trimming and J lost 13 bases, with 15 bases between them. The CDR3 runs to 11 residues. CDR3 loop: CAWRDLKGGTF. The CDR3, as DNA: TGTGCCTGGAGAGACCTCAAGGGGGGCACCTTC.

The rearrangement joins TRBV5-4 to TRBJ2-3; 12 bases fit TRBD2. V dropped 0 bases and J dropped 0; count of bases not matched to a gene: 8. The CDR3 length is 19 residues. CDR1 and CDR2 from the germline V gene are SGHNT and YYREEE (reference sequence). CDR3 sequence (DNA): TGTGCCAGCAGCTTGGCCAGGCTAGCGGGGGGGACTAGCACAGATACGCAGTATTTT. It yields the protein CASSLARLAGGTSTDTQYF.

This clone turned up a few times. The chain has TRBV7-2 and TRBJ2-2; the match to TRBD2 covers 10 bases. The junction had 0 bases not matched to a gene; V was cut back by 4 bases and J by 4 bases. Germline-derived CDR1 and CDR2 are SGHTA and FQGNSA. CDR3 length equals 14 residues. CDR3 DNA sequence: TGTGCCAGCAGCTCTAGCGGGAGCACCGGGGAGCTGTTTTTT. This codes for CASSSSGSTGELFF.

This clone was counted only a few times. One end of the junction is discordant with germline, which a read error may explain. The chain combines TRBV5-6 with TRBJ2-2; the match to TRBD1 covers 8 bases. Germline CDR1 is SGHDT and CDR2 is YYEEEE. This CDR3 contains 15 residues. The CDR3 loop is CASSYWTGNAGELFF. Written as DNA, the CDR3 is TGTGCCAGCAGCTACTGGACAGGGAACGCCGGGGAGCTGTTTTTT.

This clone was counted once. The V gene is TRBV2, the J gene TRBJ2-5; unclear D gene. Germline V gene lookup returns CDR1 SNHLY and CDR2 FYNNEI. This CDR3 comprises 12 residues. With 7 bases removed from V and 6 bases from J, the gap between germline ends came to 12 bases. This CDR3 is CASIRQSKTQYF. CDR3 DNA sequence: TGTGCCAGCATCCGGCAGTCAAAGACCCAGTACTTC.

The V call is TRBV6-4, the J call TRBJ1-1; D gene unclear. Trimming shortened V by 5 bases and J by 1 base, and 8 bases separated the two germline ends. In germline, CDR1 is MRHNA, CDR2 SNTAGT. The CDR3 sequence is 13 residues long. The CDR3 loop reads CASSTDWNTEAFF. CDR3 bases: TGTGCCAGCAGTACTGACTGGAACACTGAAGCTTTCTTT.

The chain employs TRBV10-3 and TRBJ1-1, with D possibly being TRBD1 (5 bases). CDR1 and CDR2 from the germline V gene are ENHRY and SYGVKD. The CDR3 contains 14 residues. V lost 6 bases to trimming and J lost 5 bases, with 16 bases between them. The CDR3 loop reads CAISEGIRETEAFF. CDR3 nucleotide sequence: TGTGCCATCAGCGAGGGGATTCGCGAGACTGAAGCTTTCTTT.

This clone was recorded a few times. The rearrangement joins TRBV4-2 to TRBJ2-3; TRBD2 matches at 8 bases. CDR3 size: 17 residues. CDR1 LGHNA and CDR2 YNFKEQ come from the germline V gene. V shed 2 bases, J shed 3 bases, and the junction held 10 bases outside the gene matches. For the CDR3, the DNA is TGTGCCAGCAGCCAATCGAGGTGGGGACTAGGGACAGATACGCAGTATTTT. Protein product: CASSQSRWGLGTDTQYF.